This T cell receptor (beta chain) was obtained from a study of cytomegalovirus exposure and HLA in healthy donors. Regarding the study as a whole: Across donors, presence/absence analyses took sequencing depth to be roughly uniform. According to a later analysis, donors in an Asian-associated ancestry cluster reportedly had fewer N-insertions than the roughly 640-donor mean.

With regard to this clone: Its target is unknown.

PCR was performed using 60 Vbeta and 13 Jbeta primers. This table comes from immunoSEQ multiplex PCR, and its TCRdb copy is limited to in-frame clones, with some not included. Of 180,000 or so clones in the sample, roughly three quarters were seen once. Germline CDR1 is MDHEN and CDR2 is SYDVKM. This CDR3 contains 15 residues. The trim removed 0 bases at V and 1 base at J, leaving 0 bases unmatched. The chain employs TRBV28 and TRBJ2-3, with 8 bases identical to TRBD2. The sequenced sample was PBMCs. The clonotype comes from a male donor in good health and CMV-seronegative. CDR3 residues: CASSLWTSGTDTQYF. The DNA for the CDR3 is TGTGCCAGCAGTTTATGGACTAGCGGCACAGATACGCAGTATTTT.